This paragraph covers one T cell receptor beta chain sequence. Its cognate antigen has yet to be identified. A junction boundary mismatches the germline segment, possibly from a read error. The CDR3 sequence holds 15 residues, the cysteine and phenylalanine included. The entry retains the CDR3 DNA only, 45 bases that are in frame from base 1. In the germline V gene (reference sequence), CDR1 corresponds to MNHEY and CDR2 to SMNVEV. This sample stems from a study of T-cell reconstitution after alpha-beta-depleted transplantation in children (dated by TCRdb to 2016 to 2017). Background for the entire study: Using TCR repertoire profiling, the study quantitatively followed how T-cell immune reconstitution unfolded in children after TCRalphabeta/CD19-depleted allogeneic hematopoietic cell transplantation.

Receptor libraries were prepared by PCR. The reads were generated on an Illumina HiSeq 2500. Molecular barcoding was employed in the preparation of TCR libraries, with unique molecular identifiers being used to normalize TCRbeta repertoire quantification. TCRdb reprocessed the public reads (quality trimming at Q25 with fastp, clone calling with MiXCR) and kept in-frame beta chains. Each entry merges the rows of one CDR3 protein and shows their most common DNA and genes. The sample table lists approximately 350,000 distinct CDR3 sequences, roughly 13% of them with a count of one. The ten largest clones capture 3.5% to 4.5% of the sample.

The sample consisted of PBMCs, taken from the stem cell graft. The sequence is built from TRBV27 and TRBJ1-1, with the D segment identity uncertain. The source of this sequence is a human donor who donated a stem cell graft to a child with Fanconi anemia. The nucleotides are TGTGCCAGCAGCTTATTAGGAAGTCTGAACACTGAAGCTTTCTTT. This codes for CASSLLGSLNTEAFF.